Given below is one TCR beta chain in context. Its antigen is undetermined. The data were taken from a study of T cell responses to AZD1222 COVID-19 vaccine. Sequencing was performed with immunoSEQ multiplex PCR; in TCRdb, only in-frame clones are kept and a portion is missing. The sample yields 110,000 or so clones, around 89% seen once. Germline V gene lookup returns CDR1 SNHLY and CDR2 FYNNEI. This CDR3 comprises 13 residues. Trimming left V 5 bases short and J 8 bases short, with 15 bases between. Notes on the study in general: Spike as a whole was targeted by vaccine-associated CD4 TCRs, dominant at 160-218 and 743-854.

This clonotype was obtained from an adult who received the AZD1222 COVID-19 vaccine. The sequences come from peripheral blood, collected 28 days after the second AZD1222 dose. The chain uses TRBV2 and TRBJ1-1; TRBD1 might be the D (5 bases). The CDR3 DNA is TGTGCCAGCAGTCAGGGTAGCCTCAACGAAGCTTTCTTT. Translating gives CASSQGSLNEAFF.